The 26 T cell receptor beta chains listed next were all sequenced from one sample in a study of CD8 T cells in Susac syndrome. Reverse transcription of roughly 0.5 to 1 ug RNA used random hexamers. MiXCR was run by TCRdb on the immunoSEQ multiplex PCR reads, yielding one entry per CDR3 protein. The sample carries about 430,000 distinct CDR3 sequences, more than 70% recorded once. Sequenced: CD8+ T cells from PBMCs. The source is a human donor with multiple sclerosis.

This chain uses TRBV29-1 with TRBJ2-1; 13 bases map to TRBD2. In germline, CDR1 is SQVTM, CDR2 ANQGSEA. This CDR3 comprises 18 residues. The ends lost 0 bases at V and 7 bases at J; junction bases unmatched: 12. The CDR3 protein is CSVEDWTSGSILRNEQFF. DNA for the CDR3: TGCAGCGTTGAAGATTGGACTAGCGGGAGTATTCTTAGGAATGAGCAGTTCTTC.

CDR3: CSASEPDRVGSPLHF. DNA for the CDR3: TGCAGTGCTAGTGAACCGGACAGGGTGGGGTCACCCCTCCACTTT. The chain employs TRBV20-1 and TRBJ1-6; 8 bases agree with TRBD1. CDR1 and CDR2 from the germline V gene are DFQATT and SNEGSKA (reference sequence). The CDR3 loop spans 15 amino acids. With V trimmed by 3 bases and J by 10 bases, 11 bases remained unmatched.

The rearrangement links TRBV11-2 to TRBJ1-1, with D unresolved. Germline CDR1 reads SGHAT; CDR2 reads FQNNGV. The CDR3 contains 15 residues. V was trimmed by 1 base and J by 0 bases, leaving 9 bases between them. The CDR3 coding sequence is TGTGCCAGCAGCTTAGGGGAGGATCTGAACACTGAAGCTTTCTTT. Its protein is CASSLGEDLNTEAFF.

The CDR3 DNA sequence: TGTGCCAGCAGCTTGATAGCGGGAGCCTTCACAGATACGCAGTATTTT. Translating it yields CASSLIAGAFTDTQYF. The rearrangement uses TRBV11-2 and TRBJ2-3, with TRBD2 identical over 9 bases. Germline trimming cut 3 bases from V and 2 bases from J; bases unmatched to any gene: 6. CDR1 is SGHAT and CDR2 is FQNNGV in the germline V gene. The CDR3 sequence is 16 residues long.

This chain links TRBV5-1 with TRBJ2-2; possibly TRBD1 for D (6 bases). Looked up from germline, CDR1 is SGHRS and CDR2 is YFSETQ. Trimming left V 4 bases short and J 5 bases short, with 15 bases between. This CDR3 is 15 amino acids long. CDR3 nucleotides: TGCGCCAGCAGCGCCCATACAGGGAGAACCGGGGAGCTGTTTTTT. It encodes CASSAHTGRTGELFF.

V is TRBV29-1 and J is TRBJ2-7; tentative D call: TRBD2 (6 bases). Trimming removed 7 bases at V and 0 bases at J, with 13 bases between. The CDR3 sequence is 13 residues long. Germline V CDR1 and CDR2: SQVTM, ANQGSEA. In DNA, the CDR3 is TGCAGCGCTGCTCGGGAGAGCTCCTACGAGCAGTACTTC. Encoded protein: CSAARESSYEQYF.

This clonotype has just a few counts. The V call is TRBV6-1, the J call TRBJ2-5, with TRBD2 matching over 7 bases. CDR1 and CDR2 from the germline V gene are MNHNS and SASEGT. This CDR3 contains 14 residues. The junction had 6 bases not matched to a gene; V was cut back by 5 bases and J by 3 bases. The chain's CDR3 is CASSPGTIKETQYF. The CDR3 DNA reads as TGTGCCAGCAGTCCCGGGACTATCAAAGAGACCCAGTACTTC.

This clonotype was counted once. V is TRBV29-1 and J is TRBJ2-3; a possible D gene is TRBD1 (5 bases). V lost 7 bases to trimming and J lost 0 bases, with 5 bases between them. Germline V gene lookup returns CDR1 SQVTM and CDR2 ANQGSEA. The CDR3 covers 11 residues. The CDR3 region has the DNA TGCAGCGCAGGGAGCACAGATACGCAGTATTTT. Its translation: CSAGSTDTQYF.

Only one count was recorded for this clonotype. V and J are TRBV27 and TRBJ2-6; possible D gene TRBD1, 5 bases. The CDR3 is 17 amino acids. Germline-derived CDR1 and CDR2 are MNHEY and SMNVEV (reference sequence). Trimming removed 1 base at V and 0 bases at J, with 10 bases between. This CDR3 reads CASSLWGSRSGANVLTF. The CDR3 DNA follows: TGTGCCAGCAGTTTATGGGGCAGTCGCTCTGGGGCCAACGTCCTGACTTTC.

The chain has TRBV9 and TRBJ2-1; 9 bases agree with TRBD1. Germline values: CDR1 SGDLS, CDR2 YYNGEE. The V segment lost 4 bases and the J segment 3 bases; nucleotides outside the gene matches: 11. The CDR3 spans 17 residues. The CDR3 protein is CASSFPPDRGSYNEQFF. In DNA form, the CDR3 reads TGTGCCAGCAGCTTCCCGCCAGACAGGGGGAGCTACAATGAGCAGTTCTTC.

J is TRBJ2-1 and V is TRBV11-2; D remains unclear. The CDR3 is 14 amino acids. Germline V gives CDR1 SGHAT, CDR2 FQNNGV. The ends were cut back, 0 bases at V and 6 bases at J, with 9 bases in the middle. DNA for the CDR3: TGTGCCAGCAGCTTAGATTCGTCCCTCAATGAGCAGTTCTTC. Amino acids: CASSLDSSLNEQFF.

The CDR3 DNA follows: TGTGCCAGCAGCCAGACCTTAATGTACAATGAGCAGTTCTTC. Translation: CASSQTLMYNEQFF. The V and J genes are TRBV11-2 and TRBJ2-1; D gene ambiguous. Germline V gene lookup returns CDR1 SGHAT and CDR2 FQNNGV. Trimming removed 5 bases at V and 4 bases at J, with 12 bases between. CDR3 length equals 14 residues.

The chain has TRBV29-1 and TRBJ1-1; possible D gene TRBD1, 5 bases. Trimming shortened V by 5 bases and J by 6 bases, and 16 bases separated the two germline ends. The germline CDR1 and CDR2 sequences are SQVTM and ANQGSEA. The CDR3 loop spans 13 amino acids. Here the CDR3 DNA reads TGCAGCGTTTTATCGCGGGGGAGGGCTGAAGCTTTCTTT. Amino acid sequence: CSVLSRGRAEAFF.

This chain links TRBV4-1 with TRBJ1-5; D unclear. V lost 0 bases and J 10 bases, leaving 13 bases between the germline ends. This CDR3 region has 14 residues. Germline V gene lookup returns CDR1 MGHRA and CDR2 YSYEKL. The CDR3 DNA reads TGCGCCAGCAGCCAAGAATCAGCCATCCTCCCCCAGCATTTT. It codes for CASSQESAILPQHF.

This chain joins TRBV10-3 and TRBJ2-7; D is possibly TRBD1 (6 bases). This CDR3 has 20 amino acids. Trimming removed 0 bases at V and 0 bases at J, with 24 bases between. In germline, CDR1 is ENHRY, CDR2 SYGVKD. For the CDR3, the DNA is TGTGCCATCAGTGAGTCGGTGGGGGCTAGGGAAGGCCTAAGCTCCTACGAGCAGTACTTC. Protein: CAISESVGAREGLSSYEQYF.

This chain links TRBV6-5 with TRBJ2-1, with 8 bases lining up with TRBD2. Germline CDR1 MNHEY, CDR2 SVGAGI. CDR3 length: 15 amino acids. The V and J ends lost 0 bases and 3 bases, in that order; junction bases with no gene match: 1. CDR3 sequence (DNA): TGTGCCAGCAGTTACTCGGGACTAGGCTACAATGAGCAGTTCTTC. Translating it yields CASSYSGLGYNEQFF.

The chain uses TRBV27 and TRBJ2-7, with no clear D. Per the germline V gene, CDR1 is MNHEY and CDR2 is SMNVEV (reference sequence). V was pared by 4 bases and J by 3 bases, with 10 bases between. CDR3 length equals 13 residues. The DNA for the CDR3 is TGTGCCAGCAGTTCTGGGATGTTCTACGAGCAGTACTTC. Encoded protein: CASSSGMFYEQYF.

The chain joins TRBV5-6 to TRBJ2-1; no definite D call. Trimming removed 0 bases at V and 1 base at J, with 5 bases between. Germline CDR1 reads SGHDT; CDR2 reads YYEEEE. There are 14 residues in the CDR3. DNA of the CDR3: TGTGCCAGCAGCTTGGGGTGGTCCTACAATGAGCAGTTCTTC. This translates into CASSLGWSYNEQFF.

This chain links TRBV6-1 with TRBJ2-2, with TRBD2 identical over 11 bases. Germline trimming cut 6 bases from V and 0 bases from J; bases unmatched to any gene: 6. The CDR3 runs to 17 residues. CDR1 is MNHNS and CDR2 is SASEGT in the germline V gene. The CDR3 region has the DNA TGTGCCAGCAGGACCGGGACTAGCGGAACGAACACCGGGGAGCTGTTTTTT. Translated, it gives CASRTGTSGTNTGELFF.

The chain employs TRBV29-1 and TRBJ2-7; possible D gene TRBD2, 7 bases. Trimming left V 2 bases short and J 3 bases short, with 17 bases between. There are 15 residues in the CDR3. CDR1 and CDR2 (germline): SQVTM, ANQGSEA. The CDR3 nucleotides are TGCAGCGTTGAAAGTTTCCAGCGGGACAACTACGAGCAGTACTTC. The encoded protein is CSVESFQRDNYEQYF.

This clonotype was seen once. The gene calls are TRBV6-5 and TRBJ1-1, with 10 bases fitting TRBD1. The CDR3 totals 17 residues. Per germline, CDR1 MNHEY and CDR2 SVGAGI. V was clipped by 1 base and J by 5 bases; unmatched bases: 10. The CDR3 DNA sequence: TGTGCCAGCAGTTACTTAGACAGGGGGCCCCTTGGGACTGAAGCTTTCTTT. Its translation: CASSYLDRGPLGTEAFF.

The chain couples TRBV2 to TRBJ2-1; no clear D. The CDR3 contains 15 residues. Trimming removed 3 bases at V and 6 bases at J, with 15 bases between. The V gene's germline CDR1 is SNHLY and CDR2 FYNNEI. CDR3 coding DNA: TGTGCCAGCAGTGAGGAGAAAGGGAAGGCCAATGAGCAGTTCTTC. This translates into CASSEEKGKANEQFF.

The CDR3 nucleotides are TGTGCCAGCAGTCATACTAGCGCCGGGGAGCTGTTTTTT. Amino acid sequence: CASSHTSAGELFF. V gene TRBV27 combines with J gene TRBJ2-2, with 7 bases identical to TRBD2. Unmatched junction bases numbered 3, after V lost 5 bases and J lost 6 bases. CDR1 and CDR2 (germline): MNHEY, SMNVEV (reference sequence). The CDR3 extends over 13 amino acids.

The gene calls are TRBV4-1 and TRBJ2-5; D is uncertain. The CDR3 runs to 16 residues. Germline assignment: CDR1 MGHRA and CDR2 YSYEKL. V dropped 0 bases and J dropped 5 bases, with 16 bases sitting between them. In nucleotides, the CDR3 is TGCGCCAGCAGCCAAGAATCACACCGGGCAGTGGAGACCCAGTACTTC. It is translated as CASSQESHRAVETQYF.

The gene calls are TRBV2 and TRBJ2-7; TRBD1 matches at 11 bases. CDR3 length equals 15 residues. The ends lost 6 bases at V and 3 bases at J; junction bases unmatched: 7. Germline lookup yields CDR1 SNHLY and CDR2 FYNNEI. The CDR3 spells CASSPDRGRSYEQYF. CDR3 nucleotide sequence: TGTGCCAGCAGCCCGGACAGGGGGCGAAGCTACGAGCAGTACTTC.

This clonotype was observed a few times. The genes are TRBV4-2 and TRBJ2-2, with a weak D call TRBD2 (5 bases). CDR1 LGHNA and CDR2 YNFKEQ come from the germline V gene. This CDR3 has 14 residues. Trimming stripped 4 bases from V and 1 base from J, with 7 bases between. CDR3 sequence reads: CASSRAGNTGELFF. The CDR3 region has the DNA TGTGCCAGCAGCCGCGCGGGGAACACCGGGGAGCTGTTTTTT.